The 26 T cell receptor beta chains below were found in one sample sequenced in a study of blood T cell repertoires in COVID-19. The repertoire was sequenced with immunoSEQ multiplex PCR; TCRdb's copy has only in-frame clones and lacks some. This table holds around 84,000 clones, more than 85% found once. Sequencing used peripheral blood. These TCRs come from a man older than 75 with active or convalescent COVID-19.

The chain is built from TRBV11-2 and TRBJ1-6; 10 bases agree with TRBD1. V was pared by 5 bases and J by 9 bases, with 13 bases of the junction left unmatched. The CDR3 consists of 17 residues. From germline, CDR1 is SGHAT and CDR2 FQNNGV. This CDR3 is CASSPGGTGDYTSPLHF. Here the CDR3 DNA reads TGTGCCAGCAGCCCCGGCGGGACAGGGGACTACACTTCACCCCTCCACTTT. The variable domain in full, completed from reference TRBV11-2 and TRBJ1-6, reads EAGVAQSPRYKIIEKRQSVAFWCNPISGHATLYWYQQILGQGPKLLIQFQNNGVVDDSQLPKDRFSAERLKGVDSTLKIQPAKLEDSAVYLCASSPGGTGDYTSPLHFGNGTRLTVT.

The rearrangement joins TRBV7-8 to TRBJ1-5; D might be TRBD1 (6 bases). CDR3 size: 14 residues. Germline V gene sequence: CDR1 SGHVS, CDR2 FQNEAQ. V was pared by 5 bases and J by 3 bases, with 11 bases between. The CDR3 bases are TGTGCCAGCAGCCCGGACAGCCTCAATCAGCCCCAGCATTTT. Protein sequence: CASSPDSLNQPQHF.

Here the CDR3 DNA reads TGTGCCACCTTTACAGGGTTCTATGGCTACACCTTC. Amino acids: CATFTGFYGYTF. The genes are TRBV2 and TRBJ1-2, with D tentatively TRBD1 (6 bases). The V gene's germline CDR1 is SNHLY and CDR2 FYNNEI. Trimming removed 10 bases at V and 4 bases at J, with 13 bases between. The CDR3 loop spans 12 amino acids.

The gene calls are TRBV11-2 and TRBJ2-2; possible D gene TRBD2, 6 bases. V gave up 2 bases and J gave up 5 bases, with 12 bases separating them. Germline CDR1 SGHAT, CDR2 FQNNGV. This CDR3 spans 15 amino acids. In nucleotides, the CDR3 is TGTGCCAGCAGCTTACACCCAGGAGGGACCGGGGAGCTGTTTTTT. Amino acids: CASSLHPGGTGELFF.

The V call is TRBV19, the J call TRBJ1-4; 7 bases are a match to TRBD1. Unmatched junction bases numbered 8, after V lost 10 bases and J lost 0 bases. The germline V gene encodes CDR1 LNHDA and CDR2 SQIVND (reference sequence). This CDR3 comprises 15 residues. The CDR3, as DNA: TGTGCCACTAGACAGGGAACAGCAACTAATGAAAAACTGTTTTTT. It is translated as CATRQGTATNEKLFF.

The chain links TRBV12-5 to TRBJ1-6; TRBD1 matches 8 bases. The CDR3 spans 16 residues. With V trimmed by 5 bases and J by 9 bases, 12 bases remained unmatched. Germline lookup yields CDR1 LGHNT and CDR2 FRNRAP. In DNA form, the CDR3 reads TGTGCTAGTGGTCAGCCACCAGGGGGCCAAGGTTCACCCCTCCACTTT. As protein: CASGQPPGGQGSPLHF.

The rearrangement links TRBV3-1 (or the pseudogene TRBV3-2) to TRBJ2-5; 8 nucleotides agree with TRBD1. V was pared by 3 bases and J by 1 base, with 7 bases of the junction left unmatched. CDR1 is LGHDT and CDR2 is YNNKEL in the germline V gene (reference sequence). The CDR3 has 16 amino acids. The CDR3 DNA is TGTGCCAGCAGCCAGGACCCTGGGACAGGCCAAGAGACCCAGTACTTC. Residues: CASSQDPGTGQETQYF.

The chain recombines TRBV6-1 with TRBJ1-1; D unclear. Germline CDR1 and CDR2: MNHNS and SASEGT. The CDR3 is made up of 15 amino acids. V lost 2 bases and J lost 0, with 10 bases in between. CDR3 loop: CASSETPVMNTEAFF. CDR3 DNA sequence: TGTGCCAGCAGTGAAACCCCGGTAATGAACACTGAAGCTTTCTTT.

V and J are TRBV13 and TRBJ1-1; 8 bases fit TRBD1. With V trimmed by 2 bases and J by 2 bases, 4 bases remained unmatched. This CDR3 comprises 15 residues. Germline CDR1 PRHDT, CDR2 FYEKMQ (reference sequence). CDR3 sequence (DNA): TGTGCCAGCAGCTTAAGAGCAGGGGGCAACACTGAAGCTTTCTTT. Amino acid sequence: CASSLRAGGNTEAFF. The whole variable domain, filled in from reference TRBV13 and TRBJ1-1, reads AAGVIQSPRHLIKEKRETATLKCYPIPRHDTVYWYQQGPGQDPQFLISFYEKMQSDKGSIPDRFSAQQFSDYHSELNMSSLELGDSALYFCASSLRAGGNTEAFFGQGTRLTVV.

The chain is built from TRBV7-8 and TRBJ2-2, with a possible D match to TRBD1 (6 bases). This CDR3 contains 14 residues. Germline CDR1 reads SGHVS; CDR2 reads FQNEAQ. Trimming cost V 2 bases and J 5 bases, with 9 bases left between them. The CDR3 protein is CASSLPGVTGELFF. In DNA form, the CDR3 reads TGTGCCAGCAGCTTACCAGGGGTGACCGGGGAGCTGTTTTTT.

The genes are TRBV3-1 (or the pseudogene TRBV3-2) and TRBJ2-2, with D maybe TRBD2 (6 bases). The CDR3 is 15 residues long. V lost 5 bases, J lost 6 bases, and 16 bases lay in between. Germline assignment: CDR1 LGHDT and CDR2 YNNKEL (reference sequence). The CDR3 loop is CASSFGPGGAGELFF. Here the CDR3 DNA reads TGTGCCAGCAGCTTCGGACCCGGAGGGGCCGGGGAGCTGTTTTTT.

This chain links TRBV5-1 with TRBJ1-4; 7 bases fit TRBD1. V was clipped by 3 bases and J by 5 bases; unmatched bases: 10. This CDR3 comprises 16 residues. Per the germline V gene, CDR1 is SGHRS and CDR2 is YFSETQ. The CDR3 DNA is TGCGCCAGCAGCTCTTGGGACAGTACTAGAAATGAAAAACTGTTTTTT. This codes for CASSSWDSTRNEKLFF.

This clone is a singleton in its sample. The V and J genes are TRBV7-2 and TRBJ1-3, with TRBD1 matching 7 bases. J was trimmed by 4 bases and V by 6 bases; bases with no gene match: 18. This CDR3 comprises 18 residues. Germline V lookup: CDR1 SGHTA, CDR2 FQGNSA. The CDR3 protein is CASRARRTLGTAGNTIYF. The CDR3, as DNA: TGTGCCAGCAGAGCACGACGAACTTTAGGGACAGCGGGAAACACCATATATTTT. Supplemented by reference TRBV7-2 and TRBJ1-3, the full variable domain reads GAGVSQSPSNKVTEKGKDVELRCDPISGHTALYWYRQSLGQGLEFLIYFQGNSAPDKSGLPSDRFSAERTGGSVSTLTIQRTQQEDSAVYLCASRARRTLGTAGNTIYFGEGSWLTVV.

The genes are TRBV5-4 and TRBJ1-2, with D unclear. This CDR3 comprises 11 residues. With 5 bases removed from V and 8 bases from J, the gap between germline ends came to 10 bases. CDR1 is SGHNT and CDR2 is YYREEE in the germline V gene (reference sequence). CDR3 region: CASSSTGGYTF. CDR3 DNA sequence: TGTGCCAGCAGTTCGACCGGGGGCTACACCTTC.

This clone was detected once. The V and J genes are TRBV2 and TRBJ1-6, with TRBD1 as a possible D gene (5 bases). Germline CDR1 reads SNHLY; CDR2 reads FYNNEI. V lost 4 bases and J 0 bases, leaving 13 bases between the germline ends. This CDR3 is 17 amino acids long. The CDR3 DNA follows: TGTGCCAGCAGTGGGGGCAGGACAAGCTCCTATAATTCACCCCTCCACTTT. Translation gives CASSGGRTSSYNSPLHF.

The rearrangement links TRBV30 to TRBJ2-1; TRBD2 is a possible D gene (7 bases). The CDR3 runs 13 residues. Trimming took off 1 base at V and 8 bases at J, with 12 bases between the two ends. Germline-derived CDR1 and CDR2 are GTSNPN and SVGIG (reference sequence). The CDR3 loop is CAWSEGGRYEQFF. Written as DNA, the CDR3 is TGTGCCTGGAGTGAGGGGGGGCGGTATGAGCAGTTCTTC. The complete variable domain, with remaining parts taken from reference TRBV30 and TRBJ2-1, reads SQTIHQWPATLVQPVGSPLSLECTVEGTSNPNLYWYRQAAGRGLQLLFYSVGIGQISSEVPQNLSASRPQDRQFILSSKKLLLSDSGFYLCAWSEGGRYEQFFGPGTRLTVL.

The chain employs TRBV6-4 and TRBJ2-4; no reliable D call. The CDR3 runs 15 residues. Germline-derived CDR1 and CDR2 are MRHNA and SNTAGT. Trimming took 10 bases from V and 0 from J, leaving 16 bases between them. CDR3 sequence (DNA): TGTGCCAAAAGACATCCTTTACCAGCCAAAAACATTCAGTACTTC. Translation: CAKRHPLPAKNIQYF.

The chain recombines TRBV5-1 with TRBJ1-1, with 9 positions matching TRBD1. Germline V gene data show CDR1 as SGHRS and CDR2 as YFSETQ. The J segment lost 4 bases and the V segment lost 4 bases, leaving 11 bases of the junction unmatched. The CDR3 consists of 16 residues. In DNA, the CDR3 is TGCGCCAGCAGCATAGGACAGGGGACGGTGGGCACTGAAGCTTTCTTT. Its protein product is CASSIGQGTVGTEAFF.

The rearrangement joins TRBV18 to TRBJ1-1; D gene ambiguous. The germline gives CDR1 KGHSH, CDR2 LQKENI. Trimming took 2 bases from V and 3 from J, leaving 10 bases between them. The CDR3 loop spans 14 amino acids. CDR3 nucleotide sequence: TGTGCCAGCTCACCAACCGTTCCGGACACTGAAGCTTTCTTT. It translates to CASSPTVPDTEAFF.

This clone was seen only once. The chain is built from TRBV13 and TRBJ2-1; TRBD2 matches 10 bases. The CDR3 contains 15 residues. The V segment lost 7 bases and the J segment 3 bases; nucleotides outside the gene matches: 6. Germline V gives CDR1 PRHDT, CDR2 FYEKMQ (reference sequence). CDR3 nucleotides: TGTGCCAGCAACCTTGTAGCGGGGGGCTACAATGAGCAGTTCTTC. It codes for CASNLVAGGYNEQFF.

CDR3 DNA sequence: TGTGCCAGCAGCCGGACTAGCGGGGAGACCCAGTACTTC. It encodes CASSRTSGETQYF. The J gene is TRBJ2-5, the V gene TRBV3-1 (or the pseudogene TRBV3-2), with 11 bases identical to TRBD2. Per the germline V gene, CDR1 is LGHDT and CDR2 is YNNKEL (reference sequence). J lost 5 bases, V lost 4 bases, and 0 bases had no gene match. There are 13 residues in the CDR3.

This rearrangement joins TRBV5-1 to TRBJ2-2, with 10 nucleotides matching TRBD1. Germline V gene sequence: CDR1 SGHRS, CDR2 YFSETQ. The CDR3 runs 15 residues. V dropped 0 bases and J dropped 5; count of bases not matched to a gene: 1. The CDR3 reads CASSLGQGATGELFF. CDR3 bases: TGCGCCAGCAGCTTGGGACAGGGGGCTACCGGGGAGCTGTTTTTT.

J is TRBJ1-1 and V is TRBV7-2; D is possibly TRBD1 (5 bases). This CDR3 has 17 amino acids. The germline V and J ends were trimmed by 5 bases and 4 bases, with 23 bases remaining between them. Germline V gene data show CDR1 as SGHTA and CDR2 as FQGNSA. CDR3 bases: TGTGCCAGCAGCATATCTCTGGCCAGGGTTAGTGGCACTGAAGCTTTCTTT. Translated: CASSISLARVSGTEAFF.

The chain links TRBV6-4 to TRBJ1-3; no firm D call. Germline CDR1 and CDR2: MRHNA and SNTAGT. V was cut by 3 bases and J by 0 bases, with 9 bases left in between. This CDR3 spans 15 amino acids. This CDR3 is CASSDSLASGNTIYF. In nucleotides, the CDR3 is TGTGCCAGCAGTGATAGCCTGGCCTCTGGAAACACCATATATTTT.

This chain joins TRBV5-4 and TRBJ2-5, with 7 bases aligning to TRBD2. J gave up 3 bases and V 5 bases, and 7 bases lay outside the gene matches. This CDR3 contains 14 residues. Germline CDR1 and CDR2: SGHNT and YYREEE (reference sequence). This chain's CDR3 is CASSGRGIEETQYF. In DNA form, the CDR3 reads TGTGCCAGCAGTGGGCGGGGGATAGAAGAGACCCAGTACTTC.

The chain has TRBV10-2 and TRBJ2-1; D is unclear. This CDR3 has 16 amino acids. CDR1 is WSHSY, CDR2 SAAADI, per germline. Between the trimmed V and J ends, which lost 4 bases and 5 bases, there was a span of 18 bases. Here the CDR3 reads CASSVPPNALNNEQFF. The DNA of the CDR3 is TGCGCCAGCAGTGTCCCACCCAACGCACTGAACAATGAGCAGTTCTTC.